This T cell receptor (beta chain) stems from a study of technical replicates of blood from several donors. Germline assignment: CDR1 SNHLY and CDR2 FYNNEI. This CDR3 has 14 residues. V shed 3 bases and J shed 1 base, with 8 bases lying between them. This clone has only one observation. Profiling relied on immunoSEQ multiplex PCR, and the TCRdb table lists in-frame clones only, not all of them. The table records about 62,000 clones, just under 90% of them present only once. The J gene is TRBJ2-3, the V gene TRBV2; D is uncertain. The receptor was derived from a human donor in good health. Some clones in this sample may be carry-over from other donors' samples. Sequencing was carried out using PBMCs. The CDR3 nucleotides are TGTGCCAGCAGTGATCATGGCCGCACAGATACGCAGTATTTT. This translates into CASSDHGRTDTQYF. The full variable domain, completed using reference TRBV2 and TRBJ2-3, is EPEVTQTPSHQVTQMGQEVILRCVPISNHLYFYWYRQILGQKVEFLVSFYNNEISEKSEIFDDQFSVERPDGSNFTLKIRSTKLEDSAMYFCASSDHGRTDTQYFGPGTRLTVL.